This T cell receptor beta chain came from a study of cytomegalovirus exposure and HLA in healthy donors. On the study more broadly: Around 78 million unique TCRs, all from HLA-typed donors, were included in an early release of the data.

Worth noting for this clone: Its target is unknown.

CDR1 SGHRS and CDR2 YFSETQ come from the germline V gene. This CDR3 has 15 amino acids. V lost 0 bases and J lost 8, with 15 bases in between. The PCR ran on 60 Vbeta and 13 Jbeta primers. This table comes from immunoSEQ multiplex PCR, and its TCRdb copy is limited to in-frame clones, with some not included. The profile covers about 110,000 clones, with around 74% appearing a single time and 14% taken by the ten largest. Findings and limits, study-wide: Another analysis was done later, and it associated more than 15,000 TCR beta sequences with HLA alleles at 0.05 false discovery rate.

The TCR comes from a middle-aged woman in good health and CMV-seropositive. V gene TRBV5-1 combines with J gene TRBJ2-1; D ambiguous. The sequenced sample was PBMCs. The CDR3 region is CASSLGVNSLDEQFF. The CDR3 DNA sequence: TGCGCCAGCAGCTTGGGTGTCAACTCGTTGGATGAGCAGTTCTTC.